What follows describes a single TCR beta chain. Clones were sequenced by immunoSEQ multiplex PCR, and TCRdb holds only the in-frame ones, with some missing. The data show more than 200,000 clones, with roughly 91% seen just once and over 4% held by the top ten. This specimen comes from a study of blood T cell repertoires in COVID-19. The sequencing input was PBMCs or T cells enriched from blood (not recorded which). The clonotype originates from a woman aged 30 to 39 who had recovered from COVID-19.

The CDR3 coding sequence is TGTGCCAGCACCGCGGGACGTCTCCAAGAGACCCAGTACTTC. Its protein is CASTAGRLQETQYF. The chain uses TRBV7-8 and TRBJ2-5; D might be TRBD2 (6 bases). In germline, CDR1 is SGHVS, CDR2 FQNEAQ. The CDR3 runs to 14 residues. Trimming stripped 7 bases from V and 1 base from J, with 13 bases between.